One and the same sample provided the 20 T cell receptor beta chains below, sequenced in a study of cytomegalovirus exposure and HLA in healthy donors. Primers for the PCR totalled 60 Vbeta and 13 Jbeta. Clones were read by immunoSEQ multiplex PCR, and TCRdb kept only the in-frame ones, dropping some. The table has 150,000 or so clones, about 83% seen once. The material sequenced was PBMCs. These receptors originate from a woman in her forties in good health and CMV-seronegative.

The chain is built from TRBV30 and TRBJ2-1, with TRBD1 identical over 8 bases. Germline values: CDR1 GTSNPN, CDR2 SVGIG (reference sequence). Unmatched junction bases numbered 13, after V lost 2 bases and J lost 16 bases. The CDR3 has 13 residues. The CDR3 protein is CAWSTGQGRAKFF. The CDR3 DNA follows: TGTGCCTGGAGTACAGGACAGGGAAGAGCAAAATTCTTC.

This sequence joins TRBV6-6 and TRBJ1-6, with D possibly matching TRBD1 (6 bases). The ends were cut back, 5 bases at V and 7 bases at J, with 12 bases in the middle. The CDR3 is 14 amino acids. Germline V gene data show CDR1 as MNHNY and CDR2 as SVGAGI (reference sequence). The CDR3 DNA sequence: TGTGCCAGCAGTCTAACAGGGTCCAATTCACCCCTCCACTTT. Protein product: CASSLTGSNSPLHF.

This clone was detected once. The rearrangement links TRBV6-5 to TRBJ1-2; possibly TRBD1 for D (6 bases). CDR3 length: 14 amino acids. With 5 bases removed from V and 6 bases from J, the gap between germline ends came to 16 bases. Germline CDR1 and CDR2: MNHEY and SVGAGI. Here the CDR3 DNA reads TGTGCCAGCAGTCCCGGGCGGCAGGGGAATGGCTACACCTTC. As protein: CASSPGRQGNGYTF.

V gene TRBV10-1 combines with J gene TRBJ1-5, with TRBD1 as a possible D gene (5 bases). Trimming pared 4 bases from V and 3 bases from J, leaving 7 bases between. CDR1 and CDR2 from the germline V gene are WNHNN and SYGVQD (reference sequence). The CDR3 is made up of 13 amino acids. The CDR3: CASSGQLNQPQHF. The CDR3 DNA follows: TGCGCCAGCAGTGGACAGCTCAATCAGCCCCAGCATTTT.

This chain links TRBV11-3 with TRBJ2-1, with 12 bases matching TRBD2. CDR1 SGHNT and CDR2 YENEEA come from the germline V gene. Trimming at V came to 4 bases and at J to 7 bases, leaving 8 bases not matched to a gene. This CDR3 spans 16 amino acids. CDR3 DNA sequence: TGTGCCAGCAGCTCAGCACTAGCGGGAGGAACAAATGAGCAGTTCTTC. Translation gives CASSSALAGGTNEQFF.

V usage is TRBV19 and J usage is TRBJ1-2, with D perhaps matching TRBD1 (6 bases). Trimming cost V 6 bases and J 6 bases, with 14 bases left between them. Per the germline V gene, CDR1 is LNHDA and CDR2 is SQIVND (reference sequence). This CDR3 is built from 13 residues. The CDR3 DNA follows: TGTGCCAGTAGATCCGGGACAAATAATGGCTACACCTTC. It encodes CASRSGTNNGYTF. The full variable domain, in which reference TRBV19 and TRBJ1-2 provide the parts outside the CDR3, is DGGITQSPKYLFRKEGQNVTLSCEQNLNHDAMYWYRQDPGQGLRLIYYSQIVNDFQKGDIAEGYSVSREKKESFPLTVTSAQKNPTAFYLCASRSGTNNGYTFGSGTRLTVV.

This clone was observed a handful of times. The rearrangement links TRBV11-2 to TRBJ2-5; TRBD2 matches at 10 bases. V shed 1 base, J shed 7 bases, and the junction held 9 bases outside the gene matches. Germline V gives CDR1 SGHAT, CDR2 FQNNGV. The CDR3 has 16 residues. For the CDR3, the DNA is TGTGCCAGCAGCTTAGGGGCTAGCGGGGGCGGCGGGACCCAGTACTTC. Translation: CASSLGASGGGGTQYF.

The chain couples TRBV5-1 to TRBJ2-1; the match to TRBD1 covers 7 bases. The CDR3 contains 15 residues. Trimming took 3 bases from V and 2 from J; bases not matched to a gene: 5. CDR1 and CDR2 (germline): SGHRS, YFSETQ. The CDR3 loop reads CASSSLGTAYNEQFF. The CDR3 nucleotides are TGCGCCAGCAGCTCACTAGGGACAGCCTACAATGAGCAGTTCTTC.

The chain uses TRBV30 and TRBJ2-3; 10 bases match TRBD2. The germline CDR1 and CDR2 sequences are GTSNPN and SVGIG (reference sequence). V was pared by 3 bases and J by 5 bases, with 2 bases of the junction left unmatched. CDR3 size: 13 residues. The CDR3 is CAWSLAGVDTQYF. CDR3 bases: TGTGCCTGGAGCCTAGCGGGAGTAGATACGCAGTATTTT.

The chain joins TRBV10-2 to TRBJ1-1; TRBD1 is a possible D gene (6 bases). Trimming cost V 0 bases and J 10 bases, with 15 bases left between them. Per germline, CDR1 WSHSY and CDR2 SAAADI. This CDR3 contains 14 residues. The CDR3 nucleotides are TGCGCCAGCAGTGAGTCGGGGGCAGGGAGAGGAGCTTTCTTT. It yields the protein CASSESGAGRGAFF.

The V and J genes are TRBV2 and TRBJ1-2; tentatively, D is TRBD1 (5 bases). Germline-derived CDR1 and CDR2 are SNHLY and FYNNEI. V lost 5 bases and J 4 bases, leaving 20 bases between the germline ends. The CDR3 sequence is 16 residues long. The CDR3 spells CASSPTTGGGLYGYTF. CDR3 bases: TGTGCCAGCAGTCCTACCACGGGCGGGGGTCTCTATGGCTACACCTTC.

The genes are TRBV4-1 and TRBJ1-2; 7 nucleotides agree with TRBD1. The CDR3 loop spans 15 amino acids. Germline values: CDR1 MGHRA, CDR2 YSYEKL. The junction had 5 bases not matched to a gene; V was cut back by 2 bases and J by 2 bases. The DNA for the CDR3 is TGCGCCAGCAGCCAAAAACTGGACAGGAACTATGGCTACACCTTC. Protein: CASSQKLDRNYGYTF.

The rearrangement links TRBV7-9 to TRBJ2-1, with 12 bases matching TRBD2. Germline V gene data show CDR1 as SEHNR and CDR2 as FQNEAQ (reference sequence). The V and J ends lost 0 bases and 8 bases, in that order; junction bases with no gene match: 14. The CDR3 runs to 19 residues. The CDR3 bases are TGTGCCAGCAGCTTAGCCTTCACCCAGACTAGCGGGAGCCTCTATGAGCAGTTCTTC. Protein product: CASSLAFTQTSGSLYEQFF.

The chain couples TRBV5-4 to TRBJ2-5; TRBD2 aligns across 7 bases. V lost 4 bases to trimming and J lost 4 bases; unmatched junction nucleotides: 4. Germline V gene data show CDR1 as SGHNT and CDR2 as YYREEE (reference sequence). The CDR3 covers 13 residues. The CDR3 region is CASSPTSLETQYF. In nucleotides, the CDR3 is TGTGCCAGCAGCCCGACTAGCCTAGAGACCCAGTACTTC.

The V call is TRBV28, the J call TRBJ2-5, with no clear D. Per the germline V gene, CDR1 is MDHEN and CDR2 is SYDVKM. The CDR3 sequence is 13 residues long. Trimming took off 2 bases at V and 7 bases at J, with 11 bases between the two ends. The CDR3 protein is CASSLERLGTQYF. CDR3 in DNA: TGTGCCAGCAGTTTAGAGCGCCTGGGGACCCAGTACTTC.

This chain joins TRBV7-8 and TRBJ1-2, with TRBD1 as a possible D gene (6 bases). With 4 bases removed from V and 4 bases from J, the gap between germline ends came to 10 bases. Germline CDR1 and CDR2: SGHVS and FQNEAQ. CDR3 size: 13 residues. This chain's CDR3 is CASSSQGTYGYTF. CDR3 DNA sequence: TGTGCCAGCAGCTCCCAGGGGACCTATGGCTACACCTTC.

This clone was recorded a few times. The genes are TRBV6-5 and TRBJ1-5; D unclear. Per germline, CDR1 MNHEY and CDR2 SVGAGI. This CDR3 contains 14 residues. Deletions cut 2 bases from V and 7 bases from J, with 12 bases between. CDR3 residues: CASSYGQGRQPQHF. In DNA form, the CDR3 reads TGTGCCAGCAGTTACGGGCAAGGGAGACAGCCCCAGCATTTT.

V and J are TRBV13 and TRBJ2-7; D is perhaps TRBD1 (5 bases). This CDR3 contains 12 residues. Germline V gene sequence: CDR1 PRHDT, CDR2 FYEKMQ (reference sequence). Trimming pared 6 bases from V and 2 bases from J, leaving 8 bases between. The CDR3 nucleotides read TGTGCCAGCAGTGACAGCACCTACGAGCAGTACTTC. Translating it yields CASSDSTYEQYF.

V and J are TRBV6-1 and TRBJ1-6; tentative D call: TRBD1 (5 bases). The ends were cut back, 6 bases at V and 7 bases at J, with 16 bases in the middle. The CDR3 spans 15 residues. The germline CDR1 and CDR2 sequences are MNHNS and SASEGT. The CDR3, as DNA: TGTGCCAGCAGCGGCAGGGTAGGCGGAAATTCACCCCTCCACTTT. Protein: CASSGRVGGNSPLHF.

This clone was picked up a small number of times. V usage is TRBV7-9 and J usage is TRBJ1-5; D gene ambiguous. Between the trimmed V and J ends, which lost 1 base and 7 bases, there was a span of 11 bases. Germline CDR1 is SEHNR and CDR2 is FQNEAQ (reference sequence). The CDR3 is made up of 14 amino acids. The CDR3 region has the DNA TGTGCCAGCAGCTTAGAGGAGTTGCGGCAGCCCCAGCATTTT. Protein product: CASSLEELRQPQHF.